Each of the 8 T cell receptor beta chains below was sequenced from the same sample in a study of cytomegalovirus exposure and HLA in healthy donors. A multiplex PCR was run with 60 Vbeta primers and 13 Jbeta primers. The method was immunoSEQ multiplex PCR; TCRdb's version includes in-frame clones alone and lacks a portion of them. The data hold around 100,000 clones, with 50% to 65% observed a single time. The sequenced sample was PBMCs. Source of these receptors: a man under 40 in good health and CMV-seropositive.

CDR3 region: CASSVAGYGQNTGELFF. The CDR3 nucleotides are TGTGCCAGCAGCGTAGCTGGGTACGGACAAAACACCGGGGAGCTGTTTTTT. The chain combines TRBV9 with TRBJ2-2, with D possibly being TRBD1 (5 bases). Germline CDR1 is SGDLS and CDR2 is YYNGEE. V dropped 0 bases and J dropped 2 bases, with 14 bases sitting between them. The CDR3 extends over 17 amino acids.

CDR3 protein: CASSASGGGTDTQYF. CDR3 DNA sequence: TGTGCCAGCAGTGCTAGCGGGGGGGGCACAGATACGCAGTATTTT. The V and J genes are TRBV6-4 and TRBJ2-3; TRBD2 matches at 12 bases. The CDR3 consists of 15 residues. Trimming cost V 4 bases and J 1 base; bases outside gene matches: 0. From germline, CDR1 is MRHNA and CDR2 SNTAGT.

This clone was detected only a few times. The J gene is TRBJ1-1, the V gene TRBV7-6, with D unresolved. Trimming cost V 7 bases and J 2 bases, with 14 bases left between them. The germline gives CDR1 SGHVS, CDR2 FNYEAQ. This CDR3 has 14 amino acids. This CDR3 is CASTPGGLNTEAFF. The DNA for the CDR3 is TGTGCCAGCACCCCGGGAGGGTTAAACACTGAAGCTTTCTTT.

The chain's CDR3 is CASRRTGYDYGYTF. The DNA for the CDR3 is TGTGCCAGCAGGAGGACAGGGTATGACTATGGCTACACCTTC. The V call is TRBV9, the J call TRBJ1-2, with 8 bases matching TRBD1. CDR3 length: 14 amino acids. CDR1 SGDLS and CDR2 YYNGEE come from the germline V gene. The ends lost 5 bases at V and 3 bases at J; junction bases unmatched: 6. Looking up the rest from reference TRBV9 and TRBJ1-2 gives the full variable domain: DSGVTQTPKHLITATGQRVTLRCSPRSGDLSVYWYQQSLDQGLQFLIQYYNGEERAKGNILERFSAQQFPDLHSELNLSSLELGDSALYFCASRRTGYDYGYTFGSGTRLTVV.

This clone was detected a few times. The chain joins TRBV30 to TRBJ1-6; weak D call: TRBD1 (6 bases). CDR3 length: 13 amino acids. V lost 1 base, J lost 10 bases, and 11 bases lay in between. Germline assignment: CDR1 GTSNPN and CDR2 SVGIG (reference sequence). The CDR3 DNA sequence: TGTGCCTGGAGTGCCAGGACAGCATCACCCCTCCACTTT. Its protein is CAWSARTASPLHF.

The gene calls are TRBV19 and TRBJ1-6; maybe TRBD1 (6 bases). Germline assignment: CDR1 LNHDA and CDR2 SQIVND (reference sequence). The CDR3 spans 14 residues. Trimming left V 5 bases short and J 10 bases short, with 15 bases between. The CDR3 sequence is CASSLNPGDSPLHF. The DNA of the CDR3 is TGTGCCAGTAGTCTTAACCCAGGGGACTCACCCCTCCACTTT.

The V call is TRBV18, the J call TRBJ1-1, with D hard to call. V was trimmed by 5 bases and J by 2 bases, leaving 9 bases between them. Germline CDR1 reads KGHSH; CDR2 reads LQKENI. CDR3 length: 13 amino acids. CDR3 residues: CASSSNSNTEAFF. In nucleotides, the CDR3 is TGTGCCAGCTCATCGAACAGTAACACTGAAGCTTTCTTT.

The chain combines TRBV29-1 with TRBJ1-1; 8 nucleotides line up with TRBD1. The CDR3 runs 15 residues. The J segment lost 0 bases and the V segment lost 0 bases, leaving 3 bases of the junction unmatched. CDR1 is SQVTM, CDR2 ANQGSEA, per germline. The CDR3 spells CSVEDWGQVNTEAFF. DNA of the CDR3: TGCAGCGTTGAAGATTGGGGACAGGTGAACACTGAAGCTTTCTTT.